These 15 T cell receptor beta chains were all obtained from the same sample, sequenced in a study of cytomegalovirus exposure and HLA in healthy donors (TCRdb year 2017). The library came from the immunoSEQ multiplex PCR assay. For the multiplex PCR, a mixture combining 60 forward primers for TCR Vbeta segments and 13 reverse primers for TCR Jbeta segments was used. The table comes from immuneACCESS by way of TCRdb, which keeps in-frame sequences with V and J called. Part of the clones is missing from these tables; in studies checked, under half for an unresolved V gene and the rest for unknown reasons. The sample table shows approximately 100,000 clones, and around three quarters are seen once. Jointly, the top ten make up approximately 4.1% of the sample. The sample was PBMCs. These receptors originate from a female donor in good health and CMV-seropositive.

Here the CDR3 reads CASSQTLLRDEEADTQYF. CDR3 nucleotide sequence: TGCGCCAGCAGCCAAACCCTCTTGCGGGATGAGGAGGCAGATACGCAGTATTTT. This sequence joins TRBV4-1 and TRBJ2-3, with D possibly matching TRBD2 (6 bases). Germline CDR1 MGHRA, CDR2 YSYEKL. CDR3 length: 18 amino acids. With 2 bases removed from V and 4 bases from J, the gap between germline ends came to 22 bases.

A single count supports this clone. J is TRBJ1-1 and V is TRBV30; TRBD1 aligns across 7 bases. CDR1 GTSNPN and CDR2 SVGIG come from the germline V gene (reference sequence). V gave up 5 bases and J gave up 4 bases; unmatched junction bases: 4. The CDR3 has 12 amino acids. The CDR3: CAWAKGATEAFF. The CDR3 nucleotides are TGTGCCTGGGCGAAGGGGGCCACTGAAGCTTTCTTT.

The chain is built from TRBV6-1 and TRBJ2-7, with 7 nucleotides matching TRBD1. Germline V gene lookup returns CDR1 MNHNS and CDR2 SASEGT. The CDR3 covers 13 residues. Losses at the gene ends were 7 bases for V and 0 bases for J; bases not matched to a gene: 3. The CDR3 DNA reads TGTGCCAGCAAGTCAGGGGGCTCCTACGAGCAGTACTTC. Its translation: CASKSGGSYEQYF.

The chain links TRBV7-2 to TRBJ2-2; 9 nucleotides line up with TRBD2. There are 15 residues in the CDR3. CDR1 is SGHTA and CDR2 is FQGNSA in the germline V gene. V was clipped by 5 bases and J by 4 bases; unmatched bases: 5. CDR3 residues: CASSRSGSGTGELFF. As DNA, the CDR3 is TGTGCCAGCAGCCGTAGCGGGAGTGGCACCGGGGAGCTGTTTTTT.

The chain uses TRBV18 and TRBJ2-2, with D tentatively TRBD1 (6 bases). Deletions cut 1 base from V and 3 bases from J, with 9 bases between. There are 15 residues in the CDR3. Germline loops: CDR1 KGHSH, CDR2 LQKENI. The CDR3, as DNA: TGTGCCAGCTCACCACGGACAGTTGACACCGGGGAGCTGTTTTTT. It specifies CASSPRTVDTGELFF.

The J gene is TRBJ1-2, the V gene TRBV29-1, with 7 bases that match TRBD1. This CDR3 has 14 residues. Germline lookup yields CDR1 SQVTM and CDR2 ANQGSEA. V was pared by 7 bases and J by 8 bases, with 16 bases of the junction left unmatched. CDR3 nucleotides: TGCAGCGCCGACCCACAGGGGACCACTATGGGCTACACCTTC. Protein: CSADPQGTTMGYTF.

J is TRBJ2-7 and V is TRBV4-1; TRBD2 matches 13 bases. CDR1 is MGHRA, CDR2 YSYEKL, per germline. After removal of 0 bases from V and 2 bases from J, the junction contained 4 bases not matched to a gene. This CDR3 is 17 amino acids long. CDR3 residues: CASSQDKLAGGTYEQYF. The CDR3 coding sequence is TGCGCCAGCAGCCAAGATAAACTAGCGGGAGGGACCTACGAGCAGTACTTC.

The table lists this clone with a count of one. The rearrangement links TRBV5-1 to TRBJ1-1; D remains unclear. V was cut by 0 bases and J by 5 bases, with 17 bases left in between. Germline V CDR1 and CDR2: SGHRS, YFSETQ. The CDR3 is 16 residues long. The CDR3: CASSLGHVTRGTEAFF. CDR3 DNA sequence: TGCGCCAGCAGCTTGGGACACGTAACTAGAGGTACTGAAGCTTTCTTT.

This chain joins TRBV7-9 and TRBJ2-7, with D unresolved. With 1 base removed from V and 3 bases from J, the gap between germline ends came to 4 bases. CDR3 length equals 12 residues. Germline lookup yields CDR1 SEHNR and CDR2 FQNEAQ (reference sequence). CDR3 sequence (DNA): TGTGCCAGCAGCTTAGTCGGCTACGAGCAGTACTTC. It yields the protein CASSLVGYEQYF.

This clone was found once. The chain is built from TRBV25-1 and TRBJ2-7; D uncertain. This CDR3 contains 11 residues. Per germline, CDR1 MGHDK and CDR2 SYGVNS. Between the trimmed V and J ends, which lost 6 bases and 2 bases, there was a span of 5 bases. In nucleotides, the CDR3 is TGTGCCAGCAGGCAGGCCTACGAGCAGTACTTC. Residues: CASRQAYEQYF.

CDR3 protein: CASSRPGNEQFF. The CDR3 region has the DNA TGTGCCAGCTCCCGCCCCGGCAATGAGCAGTTCTTC. The chain couples TRBV18 to TRBJ2-1; D is undetermined. The CDR3 is 12 residues long. With 6 bases removed from V and 6 bases from J, the gap between germline ends came to 9 bases. The germline V gene encodes CDR1 KGHSH and CDR2 LQKENI.

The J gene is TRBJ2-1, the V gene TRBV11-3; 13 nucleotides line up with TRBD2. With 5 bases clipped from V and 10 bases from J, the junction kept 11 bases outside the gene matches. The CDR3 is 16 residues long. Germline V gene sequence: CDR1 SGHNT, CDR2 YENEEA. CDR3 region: CASSGKLAGGPREQFF. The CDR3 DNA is TGTGCCAGCAGCGGAAAACTAGCGGGGGGGCCTCGGGAGCAGTTCTTC.

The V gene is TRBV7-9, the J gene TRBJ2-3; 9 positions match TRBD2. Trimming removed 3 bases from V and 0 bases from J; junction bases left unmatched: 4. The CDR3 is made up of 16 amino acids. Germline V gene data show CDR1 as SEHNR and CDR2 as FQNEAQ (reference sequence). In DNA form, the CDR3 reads TGTGCCAGCAGCTTTGGGACTAGCAGAAGCACAGATACGCAGTATTTT. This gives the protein CASSFGTSRSTDTQYF.

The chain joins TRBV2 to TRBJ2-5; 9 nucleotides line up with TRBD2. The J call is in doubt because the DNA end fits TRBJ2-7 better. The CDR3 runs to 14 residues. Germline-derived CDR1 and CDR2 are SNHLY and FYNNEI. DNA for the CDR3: TGTGCCAGCACTGGACTAGCGCTCTCCTACGAGCAGTACTTC. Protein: CASTGLALSYEQYF.

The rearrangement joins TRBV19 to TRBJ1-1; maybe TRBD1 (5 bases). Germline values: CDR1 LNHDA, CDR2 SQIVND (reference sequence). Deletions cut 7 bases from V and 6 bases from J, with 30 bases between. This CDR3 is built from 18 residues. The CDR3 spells CASTRGGVTGRAGSEAFF. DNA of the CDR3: TGTGCCAGTACAAGGGGCGGAGTAACGGGGCGCGCGGGGTCTGAAGCTTTCTTT.